One and the same sample provided the 19 T cell receptor beta chains below, sequenced in a study of blood T cell repertoires in COVID-19. Here immunoSEQ multiplex PCR was the method, and the copy in TCRdb shows in-frame clones only, minus some. This sample has over 85,000 clones, with approximately 82% found just once. Sequenced sample: peripheral blood. The source of these receptors is a man in his sixties with acute or convalescent COVID-19.

The chain couples TRBV28 to TRBJ1-1; D ambiguous. The germline V gene has CDR1 MDHEN and CDR2 SYDVKM. The CDR3 consists of 15 residues. V dropped 0 bases and J dropped 5 bases, with 13 bases sitting between them. The CDR3 sequence: CASSLWFAGKTEAFF. Here the CDR3 DNA reads TGTGCCAGCAGTTTATGGTTTGCAGGTAAGACTGAAGCTTTCTTT.

V gene TRBV18 combines with J gene TRBJ2-2; 8 bases are a match to TRBD2. The germline gives CDR1 KGHSH, CDR2 LQKENI. This CDR3 has 16 amino acids. V was clipped by 1 base and J by 5 bases; unmatched bases: 6. The CDR3: CASSPLDGGATGELFF. DNA for the CDR3: TGTGCCAGCTCACCACTCGACGGGGGGGCAACCGGGGAGCTGTTTTTT.

The gene calls are TRBV7-2 and TRBJ2-7; 7 bases are a match to TRBD1. CDR1 is SGHTA and CDR2 is FQGNSA in the germline V gene. The CDR3 covers 13 residues. V trimming: 5 bases; J trimming: 6 bases; junction bases outside the gene matches: 7. In DNA, the CDR3 is TGTGCCAGCAGCCGACCCGGGACAGTCGAGCAGTACGTC. Protein product: CASSRPGTVEQYV.

The chain uses TRBV7-9 and TRBJ2-7, with a possible D match to TRBD1 (6 bases). Germline V gene lookup returns CDR1 SEHNR and CDR2 FQNEAQ (reference sequence). This CDR3 comprises 16 residues. Trimming took 1 base from V and 8 from J, leaving 21 bases between them. This CDR3 is CASSLGRGPNQGQQYV. CDR3 nucleotide sequence: TGTGCCAGCAGCTTAGGGAGAGGACCGAATCAGGGGCAGCAGTACGTC.

The rearrangement joins TRBV4-1 to TRBJ2-1; weak D call: TRBD2 (5 bases). Germline-derived CDR1 and CDR2 are MGHRA and YSYEKL. The ends were cut back, 1 base at V and 5 bases at J, with 15 bases in the middle. The CDR3 has 16 residues. This chain's CDR3 is CASSQVASRGNNEQFF. The CDR3 nucleotides read TGCGCCAGCAGCCAAGTGGCTAGCCGAGGAAACAATGAGCAGTTCTTC.

This clone was detected once. The gene calls are TRBV11-2 and TRBJ2-2; 8 bases line up with TRBD1. CDR1 is SGHAT and CDR2 is FQNNGV in the germline V gene. The CDR3 has 14 amino acids. The J segment lost 7 bases and the V segment lost 4 bases, leaving 5 bases of the junction unmatched. This chain's CDR3 is CASSSSGQGGELFF. Here the CDR3 DNA reads TGTGCCAGCAGCTCCTCAGGACAGGGCGGGGAGCTGTTTTTT.

The rearrangement uses TRBV11-3 and TRBJ2-1; 9 bases are a match to TRBD1. V was clipped by 5 bases and J by 7 bases; unmatched bases: 6. CDR1 and CDR2 (germline): SGHNT, YENEEA. This CDR3 is 14 amino acids long. The CDR3 region is CASSPGTGRNEQFF. The CDR3 nucleotides read TGTGCCAGCAGCCCCGGGACAGGGCGTAATGAGCAGTTCTTC.

The chain uses TRBV5-1 and TRBJ1-4; weak D call: TRBD1 (6 bases). V gave up 4 bases and J gave up 4 bases, with 8 bases separating them. This CDR3 spans 13 amino acids. Looked up from germline, CDR1 is SGHRS and CDR2 is YFSETQ. Here the CDR3 reads CASSRDNNEKLFF. CDR3 DNA sequence: TGCGCCAGCAGCCGGGACAATAATGAAAAACTGTTTTTT.

The genes are TRBV7-9 and TRBJ1-1, with D possibly TRBD1 on 5 matching bases. The CDR3 is 17 amino acids. CDR1 SEHNR and CDR2 FQNEAQ come from the germline V gene (reference sequence). CDR3 region: CGSTGPGGPWGNTEAFF. In DNA form, the CDR3 reads TGTGGATCGACGGGGCCGGGGGGTCCCTGGGGGAACACTGAAGCTTTCTTT.

The CDR3 loop reads CASSLAGGRNEQFF. CDR3 in DNA: TGTGCCAGCAGTCTAGCGGGGGGGCGCAATGAGCAGTTCTTC. The rearrangement links TRBV28 to TRBJ2-1; 12 bases map to TRBD2. The junction had 2 bases not matched to a gene; V was cut back by 5 bases and J by 6 bases. CDR1 is MDHEN and CDR2 is SYDVKM in the germline V gene. The CDR3 has 14 residues.

The chain couples TRBV3-1 (or the pseudogene TRBV3-2) to TRBJ2-5; D is perhaps TRBD1 (6 bases). The CDR3 contains 14 residues. V lost 3 bases to trimming and J lost 1 base, with 9 bases between them. From germline, CDR1 is LGHDT and CDR2 YNNKEL (reference sequence). Written as DNA, the CDR3 is TGTGCCAGCAGCCACCCGACAGGCCAAGAGACCCAGTACTTC. Translated: CASSHPTGQETQYF.

V gene TRBV3-1 (or the pseudogene TRBV3-2) combines with J gene TRBJ2-7; perhaps TRBD1 as D (6 bases). Germline CDR1 LGHDT, CDR2 YNNKEL (reference sequence). With 1 base removed from V and 4 bases from J, the gap between germline ends came to 11 bases. The CDR3 spans 14 residues. CDR3 sequence reads: CASSQGQQGYEQYF. CDR3 nucleotides: TGTGCCAGCAGCCAAGGCCAACAGGGTTACGAGCAGTACTTC.

The chain couples TRBV7-2 to TRBJ2-7; D call uncertain. The CDR3 runs to 12 residues. Between the trimmed V and J ends, which lost 1 base and 3 bases, there was a span of 4 bases. Germline values: CDR1 SGHTA, CDR2 FQGNSA. CDR3 DNA sequence: TGTGCCAGCAGCTTAGTTATCTACGAGCAGTACTTC. Translated, it gives CASSLVIYEQYF. Together with reference TRBV7-2 and TRBJ2-7, the CDR3 gives the full variable domain: GAGVSQSPSNKVTEKGKDVELRCDPISGHTALYWYRQSLGQGLEFLIYFQGNSAPDKSGLPSDRFSAERTGGSVSTLTIQRTQQEDSAVYLCASSLVIYEQYFGPGTRLTVT.

The chain couples TRBV7-9 to TRBJ2-3; 7 bases fit TRBD2. Germline V gives CDR1 SEHNR, CDR2 FQNEAQ (reference sequence). The V segment lost 0 bases and the J segment 5 bases; nucleotides outside the gene matches: 5. This CDR3 contains 15 residues. As DNA, the CDR3 is TGTGCCAGCAGCTTAGCCGGGGGGTCGGGAGATACGCAGTATTTT. Protein product: CASSLAGGSGDTQYF.

The chain is built from TRBV5-1 and TRBJ2-7; 8 positions match TRBD1. V dropped 0 bases and J dropped 3; count of bases not matched to a gene: 5. This CDR3 comprises 15 residues. The germline CDR1 and CDR2 sequences are SGHRS and YFSETQ. The CDR3 spells CASSLVAGGVYEQYF. The CDR3 nucleotides read TGCGCCAGCAGCTTGGTTGCAGGGGGCGTCTACGAGCAGTACTTC.

This clone was detected once. V usage is TRBV18 and J usage is TRBJ2-5; 7 bases line up with TRBD1. The CDR3 totals 14 residues. With V trimmed by 5 bases and J by 3 bases, 6 bases remained unmatched. The germline CDR1 and CDR2 sequences are KGHSH and LQKENI. The DNA of the CDR3 is TGTGCCAGCTCAGCCGGGACAGCCGAAGAGACCCAGTACTTC. This codes for CASSAGTAEETQYF.

The V and J genes are TRBV3-1 (or the pseudogene TRBV3-2) and TRBJ2-3; tentative D call: TRBD2 (6 bases). Germline V lookup: CDR1 LGHDT, CDR2 YNNKEL (reference sequence). V was shortened by 2 bases and J by 11 bases, with 11 bases between the two germline ends. The CDR3 consists of 12 residues. CDR3 nucleotide sequence: TGTGCCAGCAGCCAATCCGGGGGTTTGCAGTATTTT. As protein: CASSQSGGLQYF.

The chain has TRBV3-1 (or the pseudogene TRBV3-2) and TRBJ1-1, with 8 positions matching TRBD1. Trimming took 4 bases from V and 8 from J; bases not matched to a gene: 3. Germline CDR1 LGHDT, CDR2 YNNKEL (reference sequence). The CDR3 consists of 12 residues. This chain's CDR3 is CASSLGTGEAFF. The CDR3 nucleotides read TGTGCCAGCAGCCTAGGGACAGGAGAAGCTTTCTTT.

This chain links TRBV6-5 with TRBJ1-5; 8 bases line up with TRBD1. Germline lookup yields CDR1 MNHEY and CDR2 SVGAGI. This CDR3 comprises 15 residues. V trimming: 6 bases; J trimming: 0 bases; junction bases outside the gene matches: 4. Here the CDR3 DNA reads TGTGCCAGCAGAAAACAGGGGGTTAGCAATCAGCCCCAGCATTTT. Translating it yields CASRKQGVSNQPQHF.